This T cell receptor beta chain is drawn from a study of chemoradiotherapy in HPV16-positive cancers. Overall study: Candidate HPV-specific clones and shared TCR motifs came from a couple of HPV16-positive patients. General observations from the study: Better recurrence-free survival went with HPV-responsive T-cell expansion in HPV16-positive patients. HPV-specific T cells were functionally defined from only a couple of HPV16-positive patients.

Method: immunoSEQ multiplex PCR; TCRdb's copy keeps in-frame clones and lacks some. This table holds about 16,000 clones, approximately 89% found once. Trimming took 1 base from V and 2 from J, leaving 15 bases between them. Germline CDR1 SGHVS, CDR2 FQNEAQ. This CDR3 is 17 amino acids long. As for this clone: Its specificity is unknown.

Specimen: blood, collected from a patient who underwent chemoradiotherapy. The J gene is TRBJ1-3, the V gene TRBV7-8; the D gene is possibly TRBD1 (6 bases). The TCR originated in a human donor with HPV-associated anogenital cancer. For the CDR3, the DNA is TGTGCCAGCAGCTTAGGGGGACTCCGACAGGCTGGAAACACCATATATTTT. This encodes CASSLGGLRQAGNTIYF.